The clone carrying this TCR beta chain is categorized as medium-sized. This record belongs to a study of immune characterization of retroperitoneal liposarcoma. TCRdb ran MiXCR on the PCR reads and lists one entry per CDR3 protein. The top ten clones hold 25% to 35% of a sample with 4,000 to 6,500 distinct CDR3 sequences, under 40% of them seen once. V was pared by 1 base and J by 7 bases, with 17 bases between. This CDR3 has 15 residues. Germline CDR1 and CDR2: SGHVS and FNYEAQ. The rearrangement joins TRBV7-6 to TRBJ2-7; tentative D call: TRBD2 (5 bases). The TCR was taken from a female donor with retroperitoneal liposarcoma. The sequenced material came from tumor tissue. The CDR3 nucleotides read TGTGCCAGCAGCTTAGTTTCCGCGGGTGGTGCGGAGCAGTACTTC. Its protein is CASSLVSAGGAEQYF.